This T cell receptor (beta chain) appears in the sequencing data of a study of human T cells and chemical hapten exposure (dated by TCRdb to the early 2020s). Notes on the research overall: For sensitization, 2% DPC in acetone was applied to an approximately 2 cm by approximately 2 cm area of upper inner arm skin. The mostly female patient cohort included alopecia areata with under or over 50% scalp involvement, alopecia totalis and alopecia universalis. Patch testing was done on the upper back using Finn chambers containing 0.01% DPC, and results were scored after 6 days according to International Contact Dermatitis Research Group standards. The libraries were sequenced as a pool, and the TCR yield per sample differed mostly because of small variations in library volumes within the pool. Blood was sampled from patients pre-sensitization (week 0) and at 2, 6 and about 24 weeks after DPC sensitization. Around 29 alopecia patients provided blood for TCR sequencing at one to four time points (pre-sensitization, 2, 6 and 24 weeks). Weekly therapeutic DPC doses were additionally applied to the scalp of patients throughout the roughly 25-week study period. In alopecia patients, the study followed how the peripheral blood TCR repertoire changed in vivo over primary and secondary sensitization to diphenylcyclopropenone (DPC), a hapten. On the study overall, not on this receptor specifically: Compared with pre-sensitization or healthy control sets, expanded TCRs formed significantly more large CDR3 similarity clusters, which is consistent with antigen-driven responses. DPC sensitization did not change how many TCRs were above 1 in 1000 frequency, and no evidence was found of alterations in global repertoire structure. After repeated subsampling, the strength of the expansion versus patch-test correlation and the threshold at which it became significant changed. Patch test score correlated positively with the number of PT1 expanded TCRs, reaching significance at thresholds 8, 16 and 32 but not at 4. Because every patient had alopecia, a presumed autoimmune disease, the patients' immune response might differ from that of healthy individuals.

Reading the germline V gene gives CDR1 SQVTM and CDR2 ANQGSEA. The V end loses 4 bases and the J end loses 3 bases, and a stretch of 10 bases separates them. Its CDR3 holds 13 amino acids, cysteine through phenylalanine. The sequence is cut down to CDR3 DNA, 39 bases in frame from base 1. On this clonotype itself: The target of this receptor is not known. It has no much larger one-base neighbor in the sample; base qualities were not kept.

Preparation of the library involved RACE. Sequencing was carried out with a NextSeq 500. During library preparation, unique molecular identifiers were attached to individual cDNA molecules so that TCRs could be counted quantitatively and reproducibly. From each blood RNA sample, both TCR alpha and TCR beta chains were sequenced. For the original study's pipeline: A median of around 100,000 TCRs per sample was observed, with a range of roughly 20,000 to 750,000. The Decombinator software suite was used to annotate V, J and CDR3 in the TCR reads. For the PS versus PT1 abundance plots, all samples were subsampled to the same number of TCRs (28,000). Expanded TCRs were defined as absent before sensitization and observed at least eight times at the 2-week time point. TCRdb trimmed the raw reads at Q25, called clones with MiXCR and kept productive beta chains. Every CDR3 protein is listed once, alongside the most common genes and DNA of its rows. TCRdb assigned the V and J calls; the authors' analysis was not used. In this sample the table shows 80,000 to 100,000 distinct CDR3 sequences, 9.5% to 15% of which occur a single time. The ten largest clones capture 2.1% of the sample.

The time point label corresponds to: patch test 1, 2 weeks after DPC sensitization. In light of the paper, this sample's treatment or condition label describes: therapeutic diphenylcyclopropenone sensitization with weekly scalp DPC. At each patch-test visit, blood was drawn before the patch test was applied. Patients were considered eligible if aged 18 to 70, diagnosed with alopecia and deemed suitable for DPC therapy, and patients were excluded if pregnant. Total RNA was isolated from unfractionated whole blood collected in Tempus Blood RNA tubes. Source: whole blood, taken in connection with sensitization to the hapten diphenylcyclopropenone (DPC). The chain is assembled from TRBV29-1 and TRBJ1-3; there is no confident call for the D gene. This clonotype originated in a woman in her thirties or forties with alopecia areata. Some clones in this sample may be carry-over from other donors' samples. The CDR3 sequence is CSVGLMGGNTIYF. The nucleotide sequence reads TGCAGCGTTGGGTTAATGGGTGGAAACACCATATATTTT.